This is a list of T cell receptor beta chains from one sample in a study of response to subunit inactivated influenza vaccine. Using its own MiXCR run on the RT-PCR reads, TCRdb lists one record per CDR3 protein. The top ten hold under 3.5% of the sample, which has about 540,000 distinct CDR3 sequences, around a quarter seen once. The same sample was also used in a study of T cells expressing NK-cell markers.

The sequences come from CD4+ T cells sorted from PBMCs, collected about 11 days after vaccination. These receptors originate from a man in his forties or fifties who received an inactivated influenza vaccine. Each CDR3 is given with its conserved first and last residue. A D gene is named only where the DNA matches it firmly. Clone sizes are given selectively: once, few, many, or a class where the clone is expanded.

V: TRBV4-3; D: .; J: TRBJ2-2; size: few; length: 15; DNA: TGCGCCAGCAGCCAAGAAGGCCGGGGAAACGGGGAGCTGTTTTTT; CDR3: CASSQEGRGNGELFF
V: TRBV11-1; D: .; J: TRBJ1-4; size: few; length: 15; DNA: TGTGCCAGCAGCTTAAGTCGCGCAGCTAATGAAAAACTGTTTTTT; CDR3: CASSLSRAANEKLFF
V: TRBV7-8; D: .; J: TRBJ2-5; size: .; length: 15; DNA: TGTGCCAGCAGCGGGTCAAAGGGGTACCAAGAGACCCAGTACTTC; CDR3: CASSGSKGYQETQYF
V: TRBV12-3/TRBV12-4; D: TRBD1; J: TRBJ1-5; size: few; length: 15; DNA: TGTGCCAGCAGTCGTCAGACAGGGTTAGGTCAGCCCCAGCATTTT; CDR3: CASSRQTGLGQPQHF
V: TRBV14; D: .; J: TRBJ2-3; size: once; length: 16; DNA: TGTGCCAGCAGCCAAGATGGCAGGGAGGTCCCAGATACGCAGTATTTT; CDR3: CASSQDGREVPDTQYF
V: TRBV12-3/TRBV12-4; D: TRBD2; J: TRBJ2-3; size: .; length: 14; DNA: TGTGCCAGCAAGCGGGGGGGCGCGGCAGATACGCAGTATTTT; CDR3: CASKRGGAADTQYF
V: TRBV10-2; D: .; J: TRBJ1-5; size: few; length: 15; DNA: TGCGCCAGCAGTGAGTTGGGACGGTTAAATCAGCCCCAGCATTTT; CDR3: CASSELGRLNQPQHF
V: TRBV20-1; D: .; J: TRBJ2-5; size: .; length: 13; DNA: TGCAGTGCTTCGATCGCCTATCAAGAGACCCAGTACTTC; CDR3: CSASIAYQETQYF
V: TRBV6-2/TRBV6-3; D: TRBD1; J: TRBJ2-7; size: .; length: 15; DNA: TGTGCCAGCAGATCAGACAGGGTAATTTCCTACGAGCAGTACTTC; CDR3: CASRSDRVISYEQYF
V: TRBV5-1; D: TRBD1; J: TRBJ1-6; size: many; length: 15; DNA: TGCGCCAGCAGCTTGTCCGGACAGGGAAGATCACCCCTCCACTTT; CDR3: CASSLSGQGRSPLHF
V: TRBV20-1; D: TRBD2; J: TRBJ2-7; size: .; length: 14; DNA: TGCAGTGCTAGGTGGCTAGCGGGAGTCTACGAGCAGTACTTC; CDR3: CSARWLAGVYEQYF
V: TRBV5-1; D: TRBD1; J: TRBJ1-1; size: .; length: 17; DNA: TGCGCCAGCAGCTTGGCCTCGGTGGGACAGATGAACACTGAAGCTTTCTTT; CDR3: CASSLASVGQMNTEAFF
V: TRBV3-1; D: TRBD1; J: TRBJ1-1; size: .; length: 13; DNA: TGTGCCAGCAGCGGTTCAGTACAGGGGAAAGCTTTCTTT; CDR3: CASSGSVQGKAFF
V: TRBV4-2; D: TRBD1; J: TRBJ2-7; size: .; length: 16; DNA: TGTGCCAGCAGCACCGGGGGACAGGGGATTTACTACGAGCAGTACTTC; CDR3: CASSTGGQGIYYEQYF
V: TRBV14; D: TRBD2; J: TRBJ2-3; size: .; length: 16; DNA: TGTGCCAGCAGCCTGGGACTAGCAAGGGCAGCAGATACGCAGTATTTT; CDR3: CASSLGLARAADTQYF
V: TRBV9; D: TRBD2; J: TRBJ2-2; size: few; length: 15; DNA: TGTGCCAGCAGCGTAGTTAGCGGGAGGGCCGGGGAGCTGTTTTTT; CDR3: CASSVVSGRAGELFF
V: TRBV28; D: TRBD1; J: TRBJ2-3; size: many; length: 16; DNA: TGTGCCAGCAGTCCCTGGACAGGGGCTAGCACAGATACGCAGTATTTT; CDR3: CASSPWTGASTDTQYF
V: TRBV4-1; D: .; J: TRBJ1-4; size: few; length: 15; DNA: TGCGCCAGCAGCCTTACGATTGCAACTAATGAAAAACTGTTTTTT; CDR3: CASSLTIATNEKLFF
V: TRBV12-3/TRBV12-4; D: .; J: TRBJ1-1; size: .; length: 13; DNA: TGTGCCAGCAGCCCAGGGACGCTCACTGAAGCTTTCTTT; CDR3: CASSPGTLTEAFF
V: TRBV29-1; D: TRBD1; J: TRBJ2-7; size: .; length: 14; DNA: TGCAGCGCCCGACCGGGACAGGGGATCTACGAGCAGTACTTC; CDR3: CSARPGQGIYEQYF
V: TRBV3-1; D: .; J: TRBJ2-1; size: few; length: 12; DNA: TGTGCCAGCAGCCAAACCTACAATGAGCAGTTCTTC; CDR3: CASSQTYNEQFF
V: TRBV20-1; D: TRBD2; J: TRBJ2-2; size: few; length: 16; DNA: TGCAGTGCTCGGGCCCTAGCGGGAGGACACACCGGGGAGCTGTTTTTT; CDR3: CSARALAGGHTGELFF
V: TRBV29-1; D: .; J: TRBJ2-5; size: few; length: 11; DNA: TGCAGCGTCCTCCTCATGGAGACCCAGTACTTC; CDR3: CSVLLMETQYF
V: TRBV5-1; D: .; J: TRBJ1-1; size: .; length: 12; DNA: TGCGCCAGCAGCGCCCGGGACACTGAAGCTTTCTTT; CDR3: CASSARDTEAFF
V: TRBV12-3/TRBV12-4; D: TRBD1; J: TRBJ1-6; size: .; length: 14; DNA: TGTGCCAGCAGAGAACAGGGGAATAATTCACCCCTCCACTTT; CDR3: CASREQGNNSPLHF
V: TRBV12-3/TRBV12-4; D: TRBD2; J: TRBJ2-1; size: few; length: 15; DNA: TGTGCCAGCAGGGGTACTAGCGGGGGGGGATTTAATTTGTTCTTC; CDR3: CASRGTSGGGFNLFF
V: TRBV3-1; D: TRBD1; J: TRBJ1-1; size: .; length: 14; DNA: TGTGCCAGCAGCCCACAGGGGGCAAGGACTGAAGCTTTCTTT; CDR3: CASSPQGARTEAFF
V: TRBV2; D: .; J: TRBJ1-5; size: .; length: 12; DNA: TGTGCCAGCAGTGAAGGGCGTAGGACCCAGCATTTT; CDR3: CASSEGRRTQHF
V: TRBV9; D: TRBD2; J: TRBJ2-3; size: .; length: 15; DNA: TGTGCCAGCAGCGCATTAGCGGGTAACACAGATACGCAGTATTTT; CDR3: CASSALAGNTDTQYF
V: TRBV9; D: .; J: TRBJ2-2; size: few; length: 14; DNA: TGTGCCAGCAGCGTAGAACCCTTCGGGGGGGAGCTGTTTTTT; CDR3: CASSVEPFGGELFF
V: TRBV6-2/TRBV6-3; D: .; J: TRBJ2-1; size: .; length: 15; DNA: TGTGCCAGCAGTTACGAAGCGCCATCCTACAATGAGCAGTTCTTC; CDR3: CASSYEAPSYNEQFF
V: TRBV4-1; D: .; J: TRBJ1-1; size: many; length: 16; DNA: TGCGCCAGCAGCCAAGAACCCTGGGTGGGGGTAACTGAAGCTTTCTTT; CDR3: CASSQEPWVGVTEAFF
V: TRBV20-1; D: .; J: TRBJ1-1; size: few; length: 13; DNA: TGCAGTGCTCGACGGGACGGGAACACTGAAGCTTTCTTT; CDR3: CSARRDGNTEAFF
V: TRBV4-3; D: .; J: TRBJ1-1; size: few; length: 15; DNA: TGCGCCAGCAGCCAAGATTTATGGGGGGTCACTGAAGCTTTCTTT; CDR3: CASSQDLWGVTEAFF
V: TRBV11-2; D: TRBD2; J: TRBJ2-3; size: few; length: 16; DNA: TGTGCCAGCAGCGCCCAAGCGGGAGCGTCCGCAGATACGCAGTATTTT; CDR3: CASSAQAGASADTQYF
V: TRBV4-2; D: .; J: TRBJ1-2; size: .; length: 18; DNA: TGTGCCAGCAGCCAAGTACGGGGGGCGAGCATGTTAACGGATGGCTACACCTTC; CDR3: CASSQVRGASMLTDGYTF
V: TRBV12-5; D: TRBD2; J: TRBJ2-7; size: .; length: 20; DNA: TGTGCTAGTGGGCTAATGAGGGATTCGGGACTAGCGGGGGCCTCCTACGAGCAGTACTTC; CDR3: CASGLMRDSGLAGASYEQYF
V: TRBV6-1; D: .; J: TRBJ2-7; size: .; length: 14; DNA: TGTGCCAGCAACCTCGGACCGGCGGCCTACGAGCAGTACTTC; CDR3: CASNLGPAAYEQYF
V: TRBV15; D: .; J: TRBJ2-5; size: few; length: 13; DNA: TGTGCCACCAGCAGAGTAGGGCAAGAGACCCAGTACTTC; CDR3: CATSRVGQETQYF
V: TRBV6-2/TRBV6-3; D: TRBD2; J: TRBJ2-3; size: .; length: 16; DNA: TGTGCCAGCAGTTACCGACTAGCGGAGTACACAGATACGCAGTATTTT; CDR3: CASSYRLAEYTDTQYF